This T cell receptor beta chain originates from a study of shared clonotypes between healthy human individuals. Every subset had its genomic DNA shared out evenly among several immunoSEQ plates. Original methodology: For the immunoSEQ data, sequences were junction-only without quality scores, so filtering differed. Some clones are missing from TCRdb's copy, which holds only in-frame ones; the method was immunoSEQ multiplex PCR. The V and J calls and clone size are taken from that table; D and trimming were inferred from the DNA. Here the sample spans around 2,000,000 clones, about 95% being singletons. Study-level points and caveats: Shared clonotypes: about 5% naive CD4, roughly 4% naive CD8, 2% to 2.5% memory CD4, more than 0.3% memory CD8.

Concerning this clone itself: No antigen is known for it.

CDR1 and CDR2 (germline): SGHRS, YFSETQ. The CDR3 consists of 16 residues. The V end lost 4 bases, the J end lost 0 bases, and 14 bases lay between the germline ends. Naive CD8 cells comprised CD45RO-negative, CCR7-positively selected cells, excluding terminally differentiated effector memory CD45RA+ cells. There were only Caucasian adults among the donors, and all lived in Nashville, Tennessee. The sequence was collected from a man younger than 35 in good health. The sample consisted of naive CD8+ T cells sorted from blood. V gene TRBV5-1 combines with J gene TRBJ2-1; D is uncertain. CDR3 amino acids: CASSPDHIYSYNEQFF. In DNA, the CDR3 is TGCGCCAGCAGCCCCGACCACATCTACTCCTACAATGAGCAGTTCTTC.